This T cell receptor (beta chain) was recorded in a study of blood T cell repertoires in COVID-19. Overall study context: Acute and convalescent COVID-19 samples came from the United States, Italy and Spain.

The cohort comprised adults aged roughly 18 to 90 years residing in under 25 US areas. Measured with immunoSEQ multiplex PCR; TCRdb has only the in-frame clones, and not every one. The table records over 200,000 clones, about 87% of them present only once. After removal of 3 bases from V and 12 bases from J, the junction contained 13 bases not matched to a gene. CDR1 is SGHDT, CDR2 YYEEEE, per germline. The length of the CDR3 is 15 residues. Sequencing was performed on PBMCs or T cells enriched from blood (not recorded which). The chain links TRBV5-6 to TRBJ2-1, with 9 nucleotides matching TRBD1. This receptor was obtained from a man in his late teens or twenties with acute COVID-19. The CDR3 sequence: CASSSLRDRAPLQFF. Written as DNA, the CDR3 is TGTGCCAGCAGCTCGCTACGGGACAGGGCCCCGTTGCAGTTCTTC.